This T cell receptor (beta chain) was recorded in a study of radiotherapy plus CTLA-4 blockade in lung cancer. Profiled with immunoSEQ multiplex PCR; TCRdb holds only in-frame clones, not every one. The repertoire holds more than 65,000 clones, with roughly 80% as singletons. The CDR3 runs to 15 residues. From germline, CDR1 is LNHDA and CDR2 SQIVND (reference sequence). V gave up 10 bases and J gave up 1 base; unmatched junction bases: 8. The specimen was peripheral blood, collected from a patient treated with radiotherapy plus ipilimumab. The TCR was taken from a human donor with non-small cell lung cancer who had stable disease on radiotherapy plus ipilimumab. The chain combines TRBV19 with TRBJ2-2; 8 bases map to TRBD1. The CDR3 bases are TGTGCCACCCCCCGCGGGACAGGGAACACCGGGGAGCTGTTTTTT. It specifies CATPRGTGNTGELFF.